This TCR beta chain was retrieved from a study of regulatory T cells in long-lasting Graves disease. Building the TCR beta libraries relied on iRepertoire HTBI primers, and CDR3 regions underwent Arm-PCR. From the multiplex PCR reads, TCRdb called clonotypes with MiXCR, one entry per CDR3 protein. The table includes 350,000 to 500,000 distinct CDR3 sequences, roughly 15% detected once. Time point specified: newly diagnosed GD, antithyroid drugs for less than 3 months. PBMCs were the source of the RNA used for TCR sequencing. These data also formed part of another study, on T cells in Graves' hyperthyroidism and ophthalmopathy.

The clonotype comes from a woman younger than 30 with Graves disease. Here the sequenced sample was peripheral blood mononuclear cells (PBMCs), taken at new diagnosis, from a patient treated with antithyroid drugs.

CDR3: CASSPPVGNEQFF. The DNA of the CDR3 is TGTGCCAGCTCACCGCCCGTGGGGAATGAGCAGTTCTTC. The J gene is TRBJ2-1, the V gene TRBV18; no clear D. V was cut by 3 bases and J by 7 bases, with 10 bases left in between. Per germline, CDR1 KGHSH and CDR2 LQKENI. The CDR3 runs 13 residues. The full variable domain, completed using reference TRBV18 and TRBJ2-1, is NAGVMQNPRHLVRRRGQEARLRCSPMKGHSHVYWYRQLPEEGLKFMVYLQKENIIDESGMPKERFSAEFPKEGPSILRIQQVVRGDSAAYFCASSPPVGNEQFFGPGTRLTVL.